This TCR beta chain derives from a study of OX40 agonist ivuxolimab in advanced cancers. The V end was cut by 8 bases, the J end by 2 bases, with 11 bases between. This CDR3 region has 13 residues. Germline CDR1 is SGDLS and CDR2 is YYNGEE. Profiled with immunoSEQ multiplex PCR; TCRdb holds only in-frame clones, not every one. The repertoire has some 45,000 clones, approximately 86% of them found once; the top ten carry 13%. The material sequenced was CD4+ or CD8+ T cells sorted from blood, taken in a trial of the OX40 agonist ivuxolimab. The receptor comes from an adult with an advanced solid tumor such as melanoma, head and neck, liver or kidney cancer. This sequence joins TRBV9 and TRBJ2-4; D not certain. The CDR3 DNA reads as TGTGCCAGTTCCTCCCCCCCCAAAAACATTCAGTACTTC. Translating it yields CASSSPPKNIQYF.